The T cell receptor beta chain described here comes from a study of identifying expanded T cells in peripheral blood. Here immunoSEQ multiplex PCR was the method, and the copy in TCRdb shows in-frame clones only, minus some. The sample shows 90,000 to 110,000 clones, 88% of them seen only once. This clone was picked up a small number of times. V lost 5 bases to trimming and J lost 7 bases, with 15 bases between them. CDR1 and CDR2 from the germline V gene are LNHDA and SQIVND (reference sequence). The CDR3 is made up of 14 amino acids. This receptor was identified in a person aged 18-69 years in good health. The sequencing input was blood. The V gene is TRBV19, the J gene TRBJ1-5; D remains unclear. CDR3 sequence (DNA): TGTGCCAGTAGTCCAATAGGCTATGACCAGCCCCAGCATTTT. This codes for CASSPIGYDQPQHF.